The source of this T cell receptor beta chain is a study of blood T cell repertoires in COVID-19 (TCRdb year 2020). Study-level background: Samples covering the acute and convalescent phases of COVID-19 were provided by collaborators in the United States, Italy and Spain. HLA class I and class II types, where available, came from metadata supplied by the sample provider rather than from assay-based typing. A freely available public database, intended as a resource for researchers studying the immune response to SARS-CoV-2, is where the repertoires were released. Sample metadata almost always included a de-identified subject ID, COVID-19 status, age in years and sex. Deeply sampled blood TCRbeta repertoires from subjects exposed to, actively infected with, or recovered from COVID-19 were included in the dataset. Samples were obtained from the ongoing ImmuneRACE study (first 160 participants) and from 1,200 or so subjects provided by 6 global collaborators. The material from the prospective study consisted of cDNA or gDNA derived from T cells, B-cell-depleted T cells, or PBMCs. What the research found in general, with its limitations: The amount of clinical and demographic metadata varied by source and participant and was provided uncurated.

This clone was recorded only once. It has no known antigen specificity. Per-base qualities were not stored, and no clone one base away is much larger. The immunoSEQ Assay, a bias-controlled multiplex PCR, was used to amplify TCRbeta CDR3 regions from genomic DNA. In the authors' own workflow: The number of nucleated cells in each sample was estimated from the amplification of reference gene primers within the assay. To quantify the absolute abundance of each unique TCRbeta CDR3 rearrangement, sequence reads were collapsed and filtered. For each sample, productive Simpson clonality was calculated as the square root of Simpson's diversity index over productive rearrangements. TCRdb took over this immuneACCESS table, retaining in-frame rearrangements with V and J assigned. Such tables are incomplete; in checked studies, under half of the missing clones stem from an unresolved V gene, and the remainder is unexplained. The DNA was the basis for D and trimming; V, J and clone size are from that table. The sample includes about 140,000 clones, with roughly 81% observed a single time. Nearly 3.5% of the sample rests with the top ten.

Enrolling through a virtual design, the prospective study's participants ranged in age from roughly 18 to 89 years and lived across 24 United States geographic areas. In the prospective study, participants were assigned to cohorts based on the clinical history participants reported in a screening survey and a study questionnaire. Mobile phlebotomists in the prospective study collected whole blood, serum and a nasopharyngeal or oropharyngeal swab from every participant. Additional blood draws and questionnaires over an approximately 2-month period could optionally be provided by prospective study participants. Blood samples from the prospective study were shipped frozen or at room temperature prior to DNA extraction. Trimming accounts for 1 base at V and 3 bases at J, while the number of junction bases matched to no gene is 10. The CDR3 sequence holds 17 residues, the cysteine and phenylalanine included. Only the CDR3 DNA stays, 51 bases, in frame from base 1. The germline V gene encodes CDR1 SGHNT and CDR2 YYREEE (reference sequence).

The chain joins TRBV5-4 to TRBJ2-7; TRBD2 lines up with 10 middle nucleotides. This receptor was obtained from a woman in her forties or fifties with acute COVID-19. Specimen: PBMCs or T cells enriched from blood (not recorded which). In nucleotides, the sequence is TGTGCCAGCAGCTTGATTAAGGGGACTAGCGCCAACTACGAGCAGTACTTC. It translates as CASSLIKGTSANYEQYF. The entire variable domain, with the stretches around the CDR3 drawn from the reference TRBV5-4 and TRBJ2-7 proteins, is ETGVTQSPTHLIKTRGQQVTLRCSSQSGHNTVSWYQQALGQGPQFIFQYYREEENGRGNFPPRFSGLQFPNYSSELNVNALELDDSALYLCASSLIKGTSANYEQYFGPGTRLTVT.